This T cell receptor beta chain was sequenced for a study of graft-versus-host responses after intestinal transplantation. Study-wide points: Allografts of one patient group, those with graft-donor T cell macrochimerism, had high graft-versus-host to host-versus-graft clonal ratios. Detection of GvH clones occurred in recipient marrow, and some had their first appearance in ileum or blood. Peak levels of circulating GvH clones tracked with early post-transplant HvG declines.

The table came from immunoSEQ multiplex PCR; TCRdb's copy has only in-frame clones and leaves some out. The sample holds around 90,000 clones; just under 95% are singletons and the top ten take 0.45% to 0.55%. Concerning this clone: Its antigen is not known.

The TCR comes from a human donor who received an intestinal transplant. Sequences were derived from unstimulated CD8+ T cells sorted from spleen or lymph node cells, sampled before intestinal transplant.

The CDR3 region has the DNA TGCGCCAGCAGTCTAGCGGCTGAGCAGTTCTTC. This gives the protein CASSLAAEQFF. The chain employs TRBV10-2 and TRBJ2-1, with TRBD2 matching 7 bases. The CDR3 is made up of 11 amino acids. Germline values: CDR1 WSHSY, CDR2 SAAADI. Germline trimming cut 5 bases from V and 9 bases from J; bases unmatched to any gene: 1.